This T cell receptor beta chain was retrieved from a study of OX40 agonist ivuxolimab in advanced cancers. Context from the whole study: Ivuxolimab, which targeted the costimulatory receptor OX40 (CD134), was an agonistic, fully human IgG2 monoclonal antibody. Intravenous ivuxolimab was administered to patients every 2 weeks at six dose levels: 0.01, 0.1, 0.3, 1.5, 3 and 10 mg/kg. Of the approximately 54 dose-escalation patients, hepatocellular carcinoma was present in approximately 20, melanoma in approximately 15, renal cell carcinoma in 9 and head and neck cancer in 9. In the dose-escalation cohort, more than 80% of patients were male, and the mean age was roughly 60 years with a range of roughly 23 to 79. Patients were allowed to have had prior anti-PD-1, anti-PD-L1 or anti-CTLA-4 therapy, and approximately 40% of the dose-escalation patients had previously received checkpoint inhibitors. Partial responses occurred in three dose-escalation patients: two with cutaneous melanoma and one with hepatocellular carcinoma. The purpose of peripheral TCRbeta sequencing was to test whether ivuxolimab changed TCR sequence diversity and led to clonal T-cell expansion. The paper reports the monotherapy dose-escalation portion (N ≈ 52 patients) of the phase I ivuxolimab trial.

Summary of the overall study and its limitations: Low levels of normalized T-cell clonal expansion were also shown by some nonresponding patients. At doses from 0.1 to 3.0 mg/kg, clonal expansion was seen in both CD4+ and CD8+ blood T cells between baseline and week 6. The antigen specificity of the peripheral T cells that underwent clonal expansion was not determined. In the 0.1-3.0 mg/kg groups, partial responders were among the patients with the lowest normalized peripheral clonal expansion, particularly in CD8+ T cells. After ivuxolimab, expanded clones were on average more numerous among CD8+ T cells than among CD4+ T cells.

Ten or more counts support this clone. No antigen is known for it. Base qualities are missing; no much larger clone stands one base away. The trial excluded patients who had a history of autoimmune disease or who were on systemic immunosuppression. Peripheral blood for TCR sequencing was drawn from every dose cohort at baseline, at cycle 4 day 1 and at cycle 7 day 1. Samples were obtained from an open-label, multicenter, first-in-human phase I dose-escalation trial of ivuxolimab. Adults with locally advanced or metastatic head and neck squamous cell, hepatocellular, melanoma or renal cell carcinoma were enrolled in the trial. Before TCR sequencing, CD4+ T cells and CD8+ T cells were sorted from peripheral blood as separate populations. For sequencing of the TCRbeta CDR3 region, genomic DNA was extracted from the sorted cells. The immunoSEQ Assay was used to sequence the TCRbeta CDR3 regions. TCRdb carries this immuneACCESS record with in-frame sequences only. Its versions omit some clonotypes, under half of them owing to an unresolved V gene in the studies checked, with the rest unexplained. Here the sample has roughly 70,000 clones; 75% to 90% occur a single time. About 0.42% of the sample comes from the top ten.

The CDR3 sequence holds 16 residues, the cysteine and phenylalanine included. Only CDR3 DNA remains: 48 bases, in frame from the first base. CDR1 SGHRS and CDR2 YFSETQ were looked up in the germline V gene. Trimming takes 5 bases from V and 8 bases from J, and the germline ends sit 22 bases apart. This TCR was sampled from an adult with an advanced solid tumor such as melanoma, head and neck, liver or kidney cancer. Sample: CD4+ or CD8+ T cells sorted from blood, taken in a trial of the OX40 agonist ivuxolimab. The rearranged segments are TRBV5-1 and TRBJ1-4; possibly the D gene is TRBD1, per 6 matching bases. The CDR3 reads CASSNGTGARGEKLFF. DNA sequence: TGCGCCAGCAGTAATGGGACGGGGGCAAGAGGGGAAAAACTGTTTTTT.